Listed below are T cell receptor beta chains from one sample, sequenced in a study of shared clonotypes between healthy human individuals. The assay was immunoSEQ multiplex PCR, and TCRdb's table has in-frame clones only and misses some. The table includes roughly 1,800,000 clones, approximately 94% detected once. Sequencing was carried out using naive CD8+ T cells sorted from blood. These receptors all stem from a young man in good health. CDR3s include the opening cysteine and the closing phenylalanine or tryptophan. A D gene is named only where the DNA matches it firmly. Part of the rows lack a size; the others show once, few, many or a class for expanded clones.

clone_size: NA
v_call: TRBV6-5
cdr3_length: 15
d_call: TRBD2
j_call: TRBJ2-7
cdr3_nt: TGTGCCAGCAGTTACTCAACGGGGGGAAATTACGAGCAGTACTTC
cdr3_aa: CASSYSTGGNYEQYF

clone_size: once
v_call: TRBV5-8
cdr3_length: 16
d_call: NA
j_call: TRBJ1-6
cdr3_nt: TGTGCCAGCAGTTCTCGATCGGGGATGCTTAATTCACCCCTCCACTTT
cdr3_aa: CASSSRSGMLNSPLHF

clone_size: NA
v_call: TRBV10-2
cdr3_length: 15
d_call: TRBD1
j_call: TRBJ1-5
cdr3_nt: TGCGCCAGCAGTTTGGGGACAGGGTTGTACCAGCCCCAGCATTTT
cdr3_aa: CASSLGTGLYQPQHF

clone_size: NA
v_call: TRBV7-2
cdr3_length: 16
d_call: NA
j_call: TRBJ2-3
cdr3_nt: TGTGCCAGCAGCTTAGTCGTGTTTCCGGGCACAGATACGCAGTATTTT
cdr3_aa: CASSLVVFPGTDTQYF

clone_size: NA
v_call: TRBV6-5
cdr3_length: 16
d_call: TRBD1
j_call: TRBJ1-1
cdr3_nt: TGTGCCAGCAGTTACCCAAGGACAGGCCGGGGCACTGAAGCTTTCTTT
cdr3_aa: CASSYPRTGRGTEAFF

clone_size: NA
v_call: TRBV21-1
cdr3_length: 14
d_call: NA
j_call: TRBJ2-2
cdr3_nt: TGTGCCAGCAGGGCAGCGCAGAACACCGGGGAGCTGTTTTTT
cdr3_aa: CASRAAQNTGELFF

clone_size: NA
v_call: TRBV4-1
cdr3_length: 15
d_call: TRBD1
j_call: TRBJ2-7
cdr3_nt: TGCGCCAGCAGCCCAGGGACAGGGGGCGGCTACGAGCAGTACTTC
cdr3_aa: CASSPGTGGGYEQYF

clone_size: NA
v_call: TRBV4-2
cdr3_length: 11
d_call: NA
j_call: TRBJ2-7
cdr3_nt: TGTGCCAGCAGCGGGGGTTACGAGCAGTACTTC
cdr3_aa: CASSGGYEQYF

clone_size: NA
v_call: TRBV27
cdr3_length: 15
d_call: NA
j_call: TRBJ1-5
cdr3_nt: TGTGCCAGCAGCCCCATTCCGCAGGGCTTTGGGCCCCAGCATTTT
cdr3_aa: CASSPIPQGFGPQHF

clone_size: NA
v_call: TRBV19
cdr3_length: 16
d_call: NA
j_call: TRBJ1-3
cdr3_nt: TGTGCCAGTAGTATGGAGTACAGCCGGCCTGGAAACACCATATATTTT
cdr3_aa: CASSMEYSRPGNTIYF

clone_size: once
v_call: TRBV7-9
cdr3_length: 15
d_call: NA
j_call: TRBJ2-7
cdr3_nt: TGTGCCAGCAGCTCCACGGGGCAGAACTCCTACGAGCAGTACTTC
cdr3_aa: CASSSTGQNSYEQYF

clone_size: once
v_call: TRBV19
cdr3_length: 12
d_call: NA
j_call: TRBJ2-5
cdr3_nt: TGTGCCAGTAGTATAGATCTAGAGACCCAGTACTTC
cdr3_aa: CASSIDLETQYF

clone_size: NA
v_call: TRBV7-9
cdr3_length: 14
d_call: NA
j_call: TRBJ1-3
cdr3_nt: TGTGCCAGCAGCCGTGACGCTCCCGAGGACACCATATATTTT
cdr3_aa: CASSRDAPEDTIYF

clone_size: NA
v_call: TRBV6-1
cdr3_length: 15
d_call: TRBD1
j_call: TRBJ2-7
cdr3_nt: TGTGCCAGCAGAACAGCCGGGACAGCGGCCTACGAGCAGTACTTC
cdr3_aa: CASRTAGTAAYEQYF

clone_size: NA
v_call: TRBV27
cdr3_length: 16
d_call: TRBD2
j_call: TRBJ2-1
cdr3_nt: TGTGCCAGCAGTCACCCGGGACTAGCGGCGTTCAATGAGCAGTTCTTC
cdr3_aa: CASSHPGLAAFNEQFF

clone_size: NA
v_call: TRBV10-3
cdr3_length: 18
d_call: NA
j_call: TRBJ1-2
cdr3_nt: TGTGCCATCAGTGACGGGTCGGGCAGGATACCCTTACATTATGGCTACACCTTC
cdr3_aa: CAISDGSGRIPLHYGYTF

clone_size: once
v_call: TRBV4-1
cdr3_length: 14
d_call: NA
j_call: TRBJ2-3
cdr3_nt: TGCGCCAGCAGCCAAGATGCGCGTGGGGGTACGCAGTATTTT
cdr3_aa: CASSQDARGGTQYF

clone_size: NA
v_call: TRBV27
cdr3_length: 15
d_call: NA
j_call: TRBJ2-7
cdr3_nt: TGTGCCAGCAGTTTACGGCCGTGGAGCTCCTACGAGCAGTACTTC
cdr3_aa: CASSLRPWSSYEQYF

clone_size: NA
v_call: TRBV7-7
cdr3_length: 15
d_call: TRBD1
j_call: TRBJ2-5
cdr3_nt: TGTGCTAGCAGCTTATGGGACAGGGAAGGAGAGACCCAGTACTTC
cdr3_aa: CASSLWDREGETQYF

clone_size: NA
v_call: TRBV5-1
cdr3_length: 15
d_call: TRBD2
j_call: TRBJ2-7
cdr3_nt: TGCGCCAGCAGCTCCGGGACTAGCGGAGCCTACGAGCAGTACTTC
cdr3_aa: CASSSGTSGAYEQYF

clone_size: NA
v_call: TRBV7-6
cdr3_length: 13
d_call: NA
j_call: TRBJ2-7
cdr3_nt: TGTGCCAGCAGCTTAGGGGCCACCTACGAGCAGTACTTC
cdr3_aa: CASSLGATYEQYF

clone_size: NA
v_call: TRBV19
cdr3_length: 17
d_call: NA
j_call: TRBJ2-1
cdr3_nt: TGTGCCAGTAGCCCAATCAATAGTTGGGGCTCCTACAATGAGCAGTTCTTC
cdr3_aa: CASSPINSWGSYNEQFF

clone_size: NA
v_call: TRBV6-1
cdr3_length: 17
d_call: TRBD2
j_call: TRBJ2-3
cdr3_nt: TGTGCCAGCAGTGAGTCGTTACTAGCGGGAGTCGCAGATACGCAGTATTTT
cdr3_aa: CASSESLLAGVADTQYF

clone_size: NA
v_call: TRBV6-6
cdr3_length: 11
d_call: NA
j_call: TRBJ1-2
cdr3_nt: TGTGCCAGCAGCGACAGGATGGGCTACACCTTC
cdr3_aa: CASSDRMGYTF